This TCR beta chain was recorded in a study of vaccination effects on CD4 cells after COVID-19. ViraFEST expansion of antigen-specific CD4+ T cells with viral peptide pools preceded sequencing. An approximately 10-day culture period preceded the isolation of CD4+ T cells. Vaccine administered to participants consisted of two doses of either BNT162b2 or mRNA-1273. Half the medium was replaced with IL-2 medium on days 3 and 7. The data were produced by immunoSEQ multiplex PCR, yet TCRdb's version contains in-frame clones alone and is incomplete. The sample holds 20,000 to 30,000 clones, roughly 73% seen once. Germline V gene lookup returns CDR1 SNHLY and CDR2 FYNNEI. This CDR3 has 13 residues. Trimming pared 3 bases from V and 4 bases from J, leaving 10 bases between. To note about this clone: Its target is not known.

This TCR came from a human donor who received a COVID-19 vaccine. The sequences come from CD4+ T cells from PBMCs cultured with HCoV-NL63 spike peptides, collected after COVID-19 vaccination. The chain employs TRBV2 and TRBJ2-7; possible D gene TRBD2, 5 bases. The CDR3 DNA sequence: TGTGCCAGCAGTGATGGCAGGAGGTACGAGCAGTACTTC. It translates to CASSDGRRYEQYF.